Described below is a single TCR beta chain sequence and its context. This specimen comes from a study of TIL therapy for anti-PD-1-resistant metastatic lung cancer. As to time point: pre-treatment sample, taken before nivolumab and TIL therapy. The tumor samples were excised metastases, mostly pleural nodules or supraclavicular lymph nodes. V was shortened by 6 bases and J by 3 bases, with 9 bases between the two germline ends. This CDR3 has 13 residues. Germline lookup yields CDR1 MNHEY and CDR2 SVGAGI. This was the immunoSEQ v3 assay. The protocol was immunoSEQ multiplex PCR, while the TCRdb copy is restricted to in-frame clones and leaves out a portion. The sample includes 50,000 to 60,000 clones, about two thirds of them seen just once.

The J gene is TRBJ1-3, the V gene TRBV6-5; D perhaps matches TRBD1 (6 bases). Sequenced material: tumor tissue, taken at baseline. This receptor was taken from a person aged 25 to 80 with non-small cell lung cancer. The CDR3 sequence is CASRRTVGNTIYF. The DNA for the CDR3 is TGTGCCAGCAGGCGGACAGTTGGAAACACCATATATTTT.